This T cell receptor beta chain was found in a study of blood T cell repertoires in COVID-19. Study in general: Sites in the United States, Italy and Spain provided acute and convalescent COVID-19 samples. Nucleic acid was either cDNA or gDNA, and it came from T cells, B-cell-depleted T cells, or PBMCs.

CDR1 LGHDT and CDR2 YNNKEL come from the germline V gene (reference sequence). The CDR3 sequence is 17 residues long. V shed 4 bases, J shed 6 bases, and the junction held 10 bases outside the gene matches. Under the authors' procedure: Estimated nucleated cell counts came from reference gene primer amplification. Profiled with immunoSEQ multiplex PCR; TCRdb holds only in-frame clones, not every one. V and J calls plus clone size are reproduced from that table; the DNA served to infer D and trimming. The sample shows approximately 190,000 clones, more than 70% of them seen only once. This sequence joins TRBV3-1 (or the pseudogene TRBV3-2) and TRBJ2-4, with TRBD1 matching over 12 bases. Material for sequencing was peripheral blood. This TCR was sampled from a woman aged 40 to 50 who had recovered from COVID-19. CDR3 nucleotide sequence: TGTGCCAGCAGCCTGGGACCGGGACAGGGGGCGAGAAACATTCAGTACTTC. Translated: CASSLGPGQGARNIQYF.